This T cell receptor (beta chain) originates from a study of cytomegalovirus exposure and HLA in healthy donors. Broader study findings: Cytomegalovirus-associated TCR beta chains were listed, numbering 150 to 200.

Germline-derived CDR1 and CDR2 are SGDLS and YYNGEE. The V segment lost 3 bases and the J segment 1 base; nucleotides outside the gene matches: 3. The CDR3 extends over 15 amino acids. This clone was counted once. Its antigen remains unidentified. Profiled with immunoSEQ multiplex PCR; TCRdb holds only in-frame clones, not every one. The table has about 110,000 clones, around 90% seen once. This rearrangement joins TRBV9 to TRBJ2-7; 11 bases are a match to TRBD1. The sequencing sample was made of PBMCs. The origin of this receptor is a woman aged 18-35 years in good health and CMV-seronegative. The chain's CDR3 is CASSGRDRGSYEQYF. In DNA, the CDR3 is TGTGCCAGCAGCGGCCGGGACAGGGGGTCCTACGAGCAGTACTTC. Full variable domain (remainder filled in from reference TRBV9 and TRBJ2-7): DSGVTQTPKHLITATGQRVTLRCSPRSGDLSVYWYQQSLDQGLQFLIQYYNGEERAKGNILERFSAQQFPDLHSELNLSSLELGDSALYFCASSGRDRGSYEQYFGPGTRLTVT.